This T cell receptor (beta chain) came from a study of cytomegalovirus exposure and HLA in healthy donors. Study information: Of the donors genotyped, 300 to 500 in all, about 81% fell in the Caucasian-associated ancestry cluster.

The donors comprised healthy bone marrow donors. Germline loops: CDR1 MGHRA, CDR2 YSYEKL. Trimming removed 3 bases from V and 5 bases from J; junction bases left unmatched: 6. There are 16 residues in the CDR3. To note about this clone: Its antigen is unknown.

A multiplex PCR was run with 60 Vbeta primers and 13 Jbeta primers. Profiled with immunoSEQ multiplex PCR; TCRdb holds only in-frame clones, not every one. This repertoire shows fewer than 130,000 clones, more than 70% found once; its top ten account for about 2.9%. The study, taken as a whole, reports: Confirmation in vitro established that a few CMV-associated chains were specific for CMV antigens.

The sequenced sample was PBMCs. This chain uses TRBV4-1 with TRBJ1-5; 11 positions match TRBD1. The TCR originated in a woman aged 55-75 years in good health and CMV-seropositive. DNA of the CDR3: TGCGCCAGCAGCCAGGTTGGGACAGGGGGGTATCAGCCCCAGCATTTT. This sequence encodes CASSQVGTGGYQPQHF.